This T cell receptor (beta chain) is from a study of blood T cell repertoires in COVID-19. Study background: Both acute and convalescent COVID-19 samples were obtained from the United States, Italy and Spain.

This table comes from immunoSEQ multiplex PCR, and its TCRdb copy is limited to in-frame clones, with some not included. The sample carries hundreds of thousands of clones, roughly nine tenths recorded once. Before being deemed recovered, Cohort 3 donors had two negative PCRs, clearance, or symptom resolution. The TCR was taken from a man aged 55 to 69 who had recovered from COVID-19. The sample was PBMCs or T cells enriched from blood (not recorded which).

The CDR3 DNA follows: TGTGCCAGCAGTAAATTAGGACTAGCGGGAGGGCGAGGCACCGGGGAGCTGTTTTTT. It yields the protein CASSKLGLAGGRGTGELFF. This chain connects TRBV6-2 or TRBV6-3 to TRBJ2-2; 15 bases are a match to TRBD2. V shed 5 bases and J 4 bases; nucleotides not matched to a gene: 11. CDR1 and CDR2 from the germline V gene are MNHEY and SVGEGT. This CDR3 is built from 19 residues.